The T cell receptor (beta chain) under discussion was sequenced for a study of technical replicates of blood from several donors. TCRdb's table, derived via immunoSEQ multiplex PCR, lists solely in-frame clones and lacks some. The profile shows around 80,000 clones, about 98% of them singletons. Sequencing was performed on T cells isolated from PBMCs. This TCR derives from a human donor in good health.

The CDR3 sequence is CASVNVGRTNQPQHF. CDR3 nucleotide sequence: TGTGCCAGCGTCAACGTAGGGCGGACTAATCAGCCCCAGCATTTT. The chain recombines TRBV28 with TRBJ1-5; D call uncertain. Deletions cut 8 bases from V and 4 bases from J, with 18 bases between. CDR3 length equals 15 residues. Germline CDR1 reads MDHEN; CDR2 reads SYDVKM.